The next 9 T cell receptor beta chains were all read from a single sample in a study of shared clonotypes between healthy human individuals. Positively selected for CCR7, the CD45RO-negative cells used as naive CD8 cells excluded terminally differentiated effector memory CD45RA+ cells. Assay used: immunoSEQ multiplex PCR; TCRdb lists only in-frame clones, some missing. The data hold about 2.1 million clones, with around 93% observed a single time. Sequenced input: naive CD8+ T cells from PBMCs. The receptors derive from a man between 18 and 29 years old in good health. Some clones in this sample may be carry-over from other donors' samples.

The chain has TRBV7-3 and TRBJ2-1, with D maybe TRBD2 (6 bases). Trimming cost V 5 bases and J 7 bases, with 12 bases left between them. Germline-derived CDR1 and CDR2 are SGHTA and FQGTGA. The CDR3 runs 13 residues. In nucleotides, the CDR3 is TGTGCCAGCAGCCGCGGCCTAGCGAATGAGCAGTTCTTC. Its protein product is CASSRGLANEQFF.

V and J are TRBV6-5 and TRBJ1-2; D remains unclear. Looked up from germline, CDR1 is MNHEY and CDR2 is SVGAGI. This CDR3 contains 15 residues. V was pared by 0 bases and J by 4 bases, with 12 bases between. DNA of the CDR3: TGTGCCAGCAGTTACTCCCAGGTCAGAGGCTATGGCTACACCTTC. Protein product: CASSYSQVRGYGYTF.

The gene calls are TRBV28 and TRBJ2-1; D gene uncertain. The CDR3 spans 15 residues. V was pared by 3 bases and J by 0 bases, with 9 bases between. Germline values: CDR1 MDHEN, CDR2 SYDVKM. The CDR3 DNA is TGTGCCAGCAGTTTTCGAAGGGTCTCCTACAATGAGCAGTTCTTC. It codes for CASSFRRVSYNEQFF.

The rearrangement links TRBV28 to TRBJ1-6; D remains unclear. Germline V CDR1 and CDR2: MDHEN, SYDVKM. This CDR3 is 13 amino acids long. V was clipped by 2 bases and J by 13 bases, with 12 bases between them. The CDR3 here is CASSLGLRGPLHF. The CDR3 nucleotides are TGTGCCAGCAGTTTAGGACTCCGAGGTCCCCTCCACTTT. Together with reference TRBV28 and TRBJ1-6, the CDR3 gives the full variable domain: DVKVTQSSRYLVKRTGEKVFLECVQDMDHENMFWYRQDPGLGLRLIYFSYDVKMKEKGDIPEGYSVSREKKERFSLILESASTNQTSMYLCASSLGLRGPLHFGNGTRLTVT.

This chain uses TRBV6-1 with TRBJ2-7; D perhaps matches TRBD1 (6 bases). Germline values: CDR1 MNHNS, CDR2 SASEGT. The CDR3 has 18 amino acids. Trimming shortened V by 0 bases and J by 3 bases, and 21 bases separated the two germline ends. CDR3 protein: CASSEAQFSGGGHYEQYF. The CDR3 coding sequence is TGTGCCAGCAGTGAAGCGCAGTTTAGTGGGGGCGGCCACTACGAGCAGTACTTC.

The chain has TRBV28 and TRBJ2-7, with D possibly being TRBD2 (6 bases). Germline CDR1 MDHEN, CDR2 SYDVKM. V was clipped by 5 bases and J by 2 bases, with 19 bases between them. This CDR3 has 16 residues. This CDR3 reads CASSTGVKLGAYEQYF. CDR3 in DNA: TGTGCCAGCAGTACGGGAGTAAAGCTTGGGGCCTACGAGCAGTACTTC.

This chain joins TRBV4-1 and TRBJ2-1; D is possibly TRBD1 or TRBD2 (6 bases each). The CDR3 runs 20 residues. V was trimmed by 3 bases and J by 0 bases, leaving 24 bases between them. Germline lookup yields CDR1 MGHRA and CDR2 YSYEKL. Written as DNA, the CDR3 is TGCGCCAGCAGCCACCCTATTGGGGGGCGGATAGCTGGCTCCTACAATGAGCAGTTCTTC. Translation: CASSHPIGGRIAGSYNEQFF.

This clone has only one observation. V and J are TRBV7-9 and TRBJ1-2; possibly TRBD1 for D (6 bases). V lost 2 bases to trimming and J lost 7 bases, with 14 bases between them. Germline V lookup: CDR1 SEHNR, CDR2 FQNEAQ (reference sequence). CDR3 size: 14 residues. Written as DNA, the CDR3 is TGTGCCAGCAGCTTACCAACAGGGTTTGGTGGCTACACCTTC. The encoded protein is CASSLPTGFGGYTF. Looking up the rest from reference TRBV7-9 and TRBJ1-2 gives the full variable domain: DTGVSQNPRHKITKRGQNVTFRCDPISEHNRLYWYRQTLGQGPEFLTYFQNEAQLEKSRLLSDRFSAERPKGSFSTLEIQRTEQGDSAMYLCASSLPTGFGGYTFGSGTRLTVV.

To note about this clone: The sample has other DNA sequences that encode this CDR3 too. The rearrangement joins TRBV27 to TRBJ2-6; TRBD2 might be the D (5 bases). The CDR3 has 15 residues. Trimming pared 2 bases from V and 0 bases from J, leaving 5 bases between. Germline CDR1 MNHEY, CDR2 SMNVEV (reference sequence). This CDR3 is CASSLRGSGANVLTF. CDR3 sequence (DNA): TGTGCCAGCAGTTTACGGGGCTCTGGGGCCAACGTCCTGACTTTC.